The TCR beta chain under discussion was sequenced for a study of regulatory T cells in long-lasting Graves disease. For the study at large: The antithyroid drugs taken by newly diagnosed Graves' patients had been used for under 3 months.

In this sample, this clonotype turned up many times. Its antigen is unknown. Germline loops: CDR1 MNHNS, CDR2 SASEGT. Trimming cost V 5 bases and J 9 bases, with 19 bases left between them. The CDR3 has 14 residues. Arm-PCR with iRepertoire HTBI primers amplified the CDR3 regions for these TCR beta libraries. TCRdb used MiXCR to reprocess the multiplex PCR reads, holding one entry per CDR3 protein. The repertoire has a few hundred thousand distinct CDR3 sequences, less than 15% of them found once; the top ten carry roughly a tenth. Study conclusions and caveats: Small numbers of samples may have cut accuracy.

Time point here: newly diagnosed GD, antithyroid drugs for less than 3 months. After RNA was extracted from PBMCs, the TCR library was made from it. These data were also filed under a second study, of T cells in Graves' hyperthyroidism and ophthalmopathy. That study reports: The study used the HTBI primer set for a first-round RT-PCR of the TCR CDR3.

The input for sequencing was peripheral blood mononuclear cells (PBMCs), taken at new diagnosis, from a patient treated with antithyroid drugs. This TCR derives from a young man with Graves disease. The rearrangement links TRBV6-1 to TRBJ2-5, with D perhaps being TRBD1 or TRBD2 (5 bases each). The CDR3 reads CASSTDKRSAAQYF. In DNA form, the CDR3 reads TGTGCCAGCAGTACGGACAAGCGGTCTGCGGCCCAGTACTTC.